These T cell receptor beta chains were read from a single sample in a study of tumor-infiltrating lymphocytes in primary liver carcinoma. TCRdb reanalysed the multiplex PCR reads using MiXCR and keeps one entry per CDR3 protein. The sample carries approximately 330,000 distinct CDR3 sequences, 65% recorded once. What was sequenced was peripheral blood. These receptors were obtained from a man in his forties or fifties with primary liver carcinoma and hepatitis B virus infection. The CDR3 runs from the conserved cysteine through the conserved F or W. Each record gives: V gene, J gene, CDR3 length, CDR3 protein.

V: TRBV6-6; J: TRBJ2-3; length: 11; CDR3: CASSTPDTQYF
V: TRBV11-2; J: TRBJ2-5; length: 16; CDR3: CATSLLRGGAVGTQYF
V: TRBV28; J: TRBJ2-3; length: 15; CDR3: CASSPGGEGTDTQYF
V: TRBV5-1; J: TRBJ1-6; length: 16; CDR3: CASSLIRTDQDSPLHF
V: TRBV10-3; J: TRBJ2-5; length: 16; CDR3: CAISEKILTGKEIQYF
V: TRBV11-2; J: TRBJ2-1; length: 18; CDR3: CASSLEVGAGGWNNGQFF
V: TRBV5-4; J: TRBJ2-3; length: 14; CDR3: CANSFDPRTDTQYF
V: TRBV11-2; J: TRBJ2-3; length: 15; CDR3: CASSLGLAEVDTQYF
V: TRBV6-1; J: TRBJ2-5; length: 13; CDR3: CASSVGGHETQYF
V: TRBV6-6; J: TRBJ2-7; length: 13; CDR3: CASRYSTGYEQYF
V: TRBV4-1; J: TRBJ1-4; length: 16; CDR3: CASSPSWHGGIEKLFF
V: TRBV10-2; J: TRBJ1-2; length: 16; CDR3: CASSGPGQLGNYGYTF
V: TRBV6-1; J: TRBJ1-5; length: 17; CDR3: CASSETRLVTVNQPQHF
V: TRBV5-5; J: TRBJ1-3; length: 17; CDR3: CASSSRQGVYSGNTIYF
V: TRBV10-2; J: TRBJ1-4; length: 14; CDR3: CASSPTSGVEKLFF
V: TRBV6-5; J: TRBJ2-7; length: 13; CDR3: CASSFGLAGVWYF
V: TRBV11-2; J: TRBJ2-5; length: 16; CDR3: CASSSEFSGMRGTQYF
V: TRBV11-2; J: TRBJ2-7; length: 16; CDR3: CASSRVQGARTREQYF
V: TRBV4-1; J: TRBJ2-3; length: 14; CDR3: CASSQAGNVDTQYF
V: TRBV6-1; J: TRBJ2-7; length: 13; CDR3: CASSVERSYERYF
V: TRBV25-1; J: TRBJ2-5; length: 14; CDR3: CASSSRSGGETQYF
V: TRBV11-2; J: TRBJ2-7; length: 12; CDR3: CASSAGRGEQYF
V: TRBV13; J: TRBJ2-1; length: 16; CDR3: CASSWRTRGRANEQFF
V: TRBV5-5; J: TRBJ2-1; length: 15; CDR3: CASSLTGPPPDEQFF
V: TRBV4-2; J: TRBJ2-1; length: 16; CDR3: CVSSPSTSGAYNEQFF
V: TRBV11-2; J: TRBJ2-3; length: 15; CDR3: CAISPRPTGTDTQCF
V: TRBV6-1; J: TRBJ2-2; length: 17; CDR3: CASSVRTSGGGTGELFF
V: TRBV4-3; J: TRBJ2-7; length: 15; CDR3: CASSQAPGQGYEQYF
V: TRBV11-2; J: TRBJ2-1; length: 16; CDR3: CASSLLPAGVGNEQFF
V: TRBV6-1; J: TRBJ2-7; length: 19; CDR3: CASSEYQGLAGISSYEQYF
V: TRBV4-3; J: TRBJ2-5; length: 14; CDR3: CASSQVPGGETQYF
V: TRBV10-2; J: TRBJ2-5; length: 11; CDR3: CASSEGETQYF
V: TRBV11-2; J: TRBJ2-1; length: 15; CDR3: CASSKAGVTYNEQLF
V: TRBV4-2; J: TRBJ2-2; length: 17; CDR3: CPNSLFQRTVNTGELFF
V: TRBV6-2/TRBV6-3; J: TRBJ2-7; length: 16; CDR3: CASIYSTVPYSYEQYF
V: TRBV4-1; J: TRBJ1-6; length: 14; CDR3: CASSQGDYNSPLRF
V: TRBV6-1; J: TRBJ2-7; length: 18; CDR3: CASSEAVFGTGGTYEQYF
V: TRBV11-2; J: TRBJ2-3; length: 12; CDR3: CASSLTQDTQYF
V: TRBV20-1; J: TRBJ1-6; length: 15; CDR3: CSARGQEGTNSHLHF
V: TRBV11-2; J: TRBJ2-7; length: 14; CDR3: CASSFLGRSYKQYF
V: TRBV12-3/TRBV12-4; J: TRBJ2-7; length: 12; CDR3: CASSFQIYEQYF
V: TRBV6-2/TRBV6-3; J: TRBJ1-2; length: 10; CDR3: CATNGNGYTF
V: TRBV11-2; J: TRBJ2-7; length: 15; CDR3: CASSLEGGPAGEQYF
V: TRBV11-2; J: TRBJ2-4; length: 18; CDR3: CASSLDQIEPLVKNIQYF
V: TRBV10-2; J: TRBJ2-1; length: 19; CDR3: CASCERLAGGPVSYNEQFF
V: TRBV6-6; J: TRBJ2-7; length: 12; CDR3: CDSSYSASEQYF
V: TRBV4-1; J: TRBJ2-1; length: 15; CDR3: CASSQDLLTYNEQFF
V: TRBV11-2; J: TRBJ2-1; length: 16; CDR3: CASSHRLAEVPMGQFF
V: TRBV2; J: TRBJ2-5; length: 13; CDR3: CASRLGGEETQYF
V: TRBV5-1; J: TRBJ2-1; length: 15; CDR3: CASSLEGTTYNEQFF
V: TRBV10-3; J: TRBJ1-5; length: 12; CDR3: CAISQNNQPQHF
V: TRBV19; J: TRBJ2-2; length: 17; CDR3: CASSKKQGSQRTGELFF